This entry concerns a single T cell receptor (beta chain). These data belong to a study of tumour-infiltrating T cells in Burkitt lymphoma. Study at large: Overall and progression-free survival were predicted by productive clonality.

Germline CDR1 reads SGHVS; CDR2 reads FQNEAQ. The CDR3 totals 16 residues. With 5 bases removed from V and 5 bases from J, the gap between germline ends came to 20 bases. Sequencing was performed with immunoSEQ multiplex PCR; in TCRdb, only in-frame clones are kept and a portion is missing. The table includes about 2,100 clones, 72% detected once. The sequenced sample consisted of tumor tissue. The chain links TRBV7-8 to TRBJ2-3; D is perhaps TRBD1 or TRBD2 (6 bases each). The receptor's source is a human donor with diffuse large B-cell lymphoma. The CDR3 sequence: CASSLYGEGEEDTQYF. The CDR3 DNA reads as TGTGCCAGCAGCCTCTATGGTGAGGGGGAGGAAGATACGCAGTATTTT.